The T cell receptor beta chain described here comes from a study of OX40 agonist ivuxolimab in advanced cancers. General observations from the study: The specificity for antigen of the expanded peripheral T cells was not determined.

The germline V and J ends were trimmed by 0 bases and 7 bases, with 10 bases remaining between them. Germline CDR1 and CDR2: SGHAT and FQDESV (reference sequence). The CDR3 length is 15 residues. On this clone itself: Its antigen is undetermined.

The assay was immunoSEQ multiplex PCR, and TCRdb's table has in-frame clones only and misses some. The sample includes about 66,000 clones, just over 85% of them seen just once. The source was CD4+ or CD8+ T cells sorted from blood, collected in a trial of the OX40 agonist ivuxolimab. This clonotype was sampled from an adult with an advanced solid tumor such as melanoma, head and neck, liver or kidney cancer. The chain uses TRBV11-1 and TRBJ1-6; the D is unclear. This CDR3 is CASSLAASRNSPLHF. The CDR3 region has the DNA TGTGCCAGCAGCTTAGCGGCTTCAAGAAATTCACCCCTCCACTTT.